Listed here are 6 T cell receptor beta chains from one sample, sequenced in a study of blood T cells in healthy people across ages (dated by TCRdb to 2013 to 2016). The receptor library was made with 5' RACE. Sequencing took place on an Illumina HiSeq 2500. A second PCR of 7 to 11 cycles was performed with a sample-barcoded 5' primer and a J-beta primer mix. In-frame beta chains were kept once TCRdb had trimmed the public reads at Q25 with fastp and called clones with MiXCR. Under each unique CDR3 protein, matching rows form one entry showing the most common genes and DNA. Across this sample there are around 1,100,000 distinct CDR3 sequences, with 35% to 40% seen only once. Under 15% of the sample lies in the top ten. Sample: blood. Receptors were obtained from a man aged 18 to 30 in good health.

The chain joins TRBV5-1 to TRBJ2-2; tentative D call: TRBD2 (6 bases). V was clipped by 1 base and J by 1 base, with 11 bases between them. The CDR3 extends over 16 amino acids. Germline V CDR1 and CDR2: SGHRS, YFSETQ. The DNA of the CDR3 is TGCGCCAGCAGCTTGATCACGCGGGGGAACACCGGGGAGCTGTTTTTT. Translated: CASSLITRGNTGELFF.

The rearrangement links TRBV20-1 to TRBJ1-2; 7 nucleotides line up with TRBD1. Germline V lookup: CDR1 DFQATT, CDR2 SNEGSKA (reference sequence). After removal of 6 bases from V and 6 bases from J, the junction contained 7 bases not matched to a gene. This CDR3 region has 12 residues. CDR3 in DNA: TGCAGTGCCACGGGACAGACTGATGGCTACACCTTC. Protein sequence: CSATGQTDGYTF.

This chain joins TRBV2 and TRBJ1-5, with D uncertain. This CDR3 spans 11 amino acids. Looked up from germline, CDR1 is SNHLY and CDR2 is FYNNEI. V was shortened by 7 bases and J by 9 bases, with 10 bases between the two germline ends. Written as DNA, the CDR3 is TGTGCCAGCAATGGGGAAGGGCCCCAGCATTTT. This sequence encodes CASNGEGPQHF. Complete variable domain (other parts from reference TRBV2 and TRBJ1-5): EPEVTQTPSHQVTQMGQEVILRCVPISNHLYFYWYRQILGQKVEFLVSFYNNEISEKSEIFDDQFSVERPDGSNFTLKIRSTKLEDSAMYFCASNGEGPQHFGDGTRLSIL.

The J gene is TRBJ2-3, the V gene TRBV9, with D unresolved. Germline V gene data show CDR1 as SGDLS and CDR2 as YYNGEE. The length of the CDR3 is 15 residues. The ends were cut back, 2 bases at V and 0 bases at J, with 10 bases in the middle. Here the CDR3 DNA reads TGTGCCAGCAGCGTCAGGCCCACTAGCACAGATACGCAGTATTTT. Protein: CASSVRPTSTDTQYF.

The chain couples TRBV9 to TRBJ1-2; possibly TRBD1 for D (6 bases). This CDR3 spans 18 amino acids. V shed 0 bases and J shed 0 bases, with 18 bases lying between them. CDR1 is SGDLS, CDR2 YYNGEE, per germline. The CDR3, as DNA: TGTGCCAGCAGCGTAGCGACGACTCTGACAGGAACTAACTATGGCTACACCTTC. It translates to CASSVATTLTGTNYGYTF.

The chain has TRBV4-3 and TRBJ2-2, with 9 bases identical to TRBD2. The CDR3 extends over 17 amino acids. The V and J ends lost 3 bases and 2 bases, in that order; junction bases with no gene match: 7. Germline loops: CDR1 LGHNA, CDR2 YSLEER. Written as DNA, the CDR3 is TGCGCCAGCAGCCAGGACCCGGGACTAGCAAACACCGGGGAGCTGTTTTTT. It translates to CASSQDPGLANTGELFF.